Ten or more counts support the clone carrying this T cell receptor (beta chain). Antigen unknown. Subsets obtained from CD4+ cells comprised CD45RA+ naive and CD45RA-negative memory cells. These data are taken from a study of shared clonotypes between healthy human individuals. Study-level points and caveats: Donor scarcity curtailed the genetic and exposure-history diversity represented herein. The four-donor shared clonotypes exceeded non-shared clonotypes in generation probability, with non-shared ones scoring lower.

Each sorted subset replicate got 200 ng genomic DNA, about 33,000 genomes. The table came from immunoSEQ multiplex PCR; TCRdb's copy has only in-frame clones and leaves some out. The profile covers over a million clones, with about four fifths appearing a single time and 0.5% to 0.65% taken by the ten largest. CDR3 size: 15 residues. Germline CDR1 and CDR2: LGHNA and YNFKEQ. V trimming: 4 bases; J trimming: 5 bases; junction bases outside the gene matches: 3. Sequences were obtained from memory CD4+ T cells from PBMCs. Subset defined: CD45RA-negative fraction. The receptor's source is a young man in good health. Some clones in this sample may be carry-over from other donors' samples. The chain combines TRBV4-2 with TRBJ2-1; 12 nucleotides align to TRBD2. The chain's CDR3 is CASSLSSGRDNEQFF. The CDR3 coding sequence is TGTGCCAGCAGCCTCTCTAGCGGGAGGGACAATGAGCAGTTCTTC.